The clone carrying this T cell receptor (beta chain) was observed at least ten times. This entry belongs to a study of low-dose radiotherapy and immunotherapy resistance in tumors. Noted time point: before trial treatment. Alpha- and beta-chain coverage of first-strand cDNA came from TRAV- and TRBV-specific primers. Using a constant-region primer together with a V-primer adapter, TCRs were subjected to around 22 PCR cycles of amplification. One entry per CDR3 protein, called by TCRdb with MiXCR from the reads. The table has around 80,000 distinct CDR3 sequences, 15% to 20% seen once. Germline values: CDR1 MDHEN, CDR2 SYDVKM. The CDR3 has 14 residues. With 5 bases clipped from V and 8 bases from J, the junction kept 4 bases outside the gene matches.

This receptor was taken from a male donor with prostate cancer. The chain recombines TRBV28 with TRBJ2-1, with TRBD2 identical over 12 bases. The sequencing used PBMCs, collected before treatment. The CDR3 spells CASSKTSGSYEQFF. In nucleotides, the CDR3 is TGTGCCAGCAGTAAGACTAGCGGGAGCTATGAGCAGTTCTTC.